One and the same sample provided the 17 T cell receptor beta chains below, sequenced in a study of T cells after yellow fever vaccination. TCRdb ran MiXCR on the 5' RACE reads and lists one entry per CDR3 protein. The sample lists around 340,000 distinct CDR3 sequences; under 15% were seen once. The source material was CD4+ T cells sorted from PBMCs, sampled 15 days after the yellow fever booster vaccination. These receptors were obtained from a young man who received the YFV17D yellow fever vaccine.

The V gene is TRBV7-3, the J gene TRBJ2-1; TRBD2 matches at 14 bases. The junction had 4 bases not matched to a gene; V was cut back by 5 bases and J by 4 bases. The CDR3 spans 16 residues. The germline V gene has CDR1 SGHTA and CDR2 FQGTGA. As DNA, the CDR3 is TGTGCCAGCAGCCAGACTAGCGGGGGGGCGTACAATGAGCAGTTCTTC. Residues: CASSQTSGGAYNEQFF.

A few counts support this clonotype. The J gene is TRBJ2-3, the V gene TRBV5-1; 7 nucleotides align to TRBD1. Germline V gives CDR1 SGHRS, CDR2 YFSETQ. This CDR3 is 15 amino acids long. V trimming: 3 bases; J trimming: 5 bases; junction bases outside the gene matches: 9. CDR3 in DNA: TGCGCCAGCAGCTCCGAACCGGGACAGATAGATACGCAGTATTTT. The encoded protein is CASSSEPGQIDTQYF.

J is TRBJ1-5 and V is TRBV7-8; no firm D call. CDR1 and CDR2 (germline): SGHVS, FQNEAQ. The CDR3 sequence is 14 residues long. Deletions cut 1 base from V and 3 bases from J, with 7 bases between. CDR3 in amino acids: CASSLGGVNQPQHF. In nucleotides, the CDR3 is TGTGCCAGCAGCTTAGGCGGGGTCAATCAGCCCCAGCATTTT.

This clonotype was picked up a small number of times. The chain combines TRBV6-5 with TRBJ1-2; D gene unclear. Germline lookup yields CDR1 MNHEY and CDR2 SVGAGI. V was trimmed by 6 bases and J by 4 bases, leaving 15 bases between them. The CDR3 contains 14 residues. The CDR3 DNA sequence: TGTGCCAGCAGGTCCGACAATCGGTTCTATGGCTACACCTTC. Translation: CASRSDNRFYGYTF.

In DNA form, the CDR3 reads TGTGCCAGCAGGGGAAGCGGAAGCTCCTACAATGAGCAGTTCTTC. Its protein product is CASRGSGSSYNEQFF. J is TRBJ2-1 and V is TRBV7-9; weak D call: TRBD2 (5 bases). Germline CDR1 and CDR2: SEHNR and FQNEAQ (reference sequence). The CDR3 is 15 amino acids. Trimming shortened V by 6 bases and J by 0 bases, and 12 bases separated the two germline ends.

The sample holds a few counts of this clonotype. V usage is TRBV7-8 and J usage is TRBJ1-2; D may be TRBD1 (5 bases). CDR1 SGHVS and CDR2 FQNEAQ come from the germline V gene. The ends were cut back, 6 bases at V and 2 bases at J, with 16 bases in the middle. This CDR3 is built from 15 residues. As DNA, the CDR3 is TGTGCCAGCAGTTTGATGCGTGGGGCCAACTATGGCTACACCTTC. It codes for CASSLMRGANYGYTF.

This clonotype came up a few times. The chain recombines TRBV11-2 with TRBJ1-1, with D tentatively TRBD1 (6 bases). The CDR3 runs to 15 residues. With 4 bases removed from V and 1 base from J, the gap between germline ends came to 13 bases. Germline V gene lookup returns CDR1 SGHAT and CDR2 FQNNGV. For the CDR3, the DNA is TGTGCCAGCAGCTCTCACAGGGTCGGGAACACTGAAGCTTTCTTT. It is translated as CASSSHRVGNTEAFF.

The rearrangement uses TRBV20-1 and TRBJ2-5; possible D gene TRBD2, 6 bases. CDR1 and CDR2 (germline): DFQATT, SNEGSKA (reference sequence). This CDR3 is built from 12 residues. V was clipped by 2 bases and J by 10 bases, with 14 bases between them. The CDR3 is CSARTRGGGQYF. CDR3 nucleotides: TGCAGTGCTAGAACTCGGGGAGGAGGCCAGTACTTC.

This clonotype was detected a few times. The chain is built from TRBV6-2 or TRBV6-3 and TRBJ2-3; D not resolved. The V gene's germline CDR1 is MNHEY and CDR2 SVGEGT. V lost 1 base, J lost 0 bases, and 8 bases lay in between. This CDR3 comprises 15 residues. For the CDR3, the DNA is TGTGCCAGCAGTTACTGGTTACGAAGCACAGATACGCAGTATTTT. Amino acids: CASSYWLRSTDTQYF.

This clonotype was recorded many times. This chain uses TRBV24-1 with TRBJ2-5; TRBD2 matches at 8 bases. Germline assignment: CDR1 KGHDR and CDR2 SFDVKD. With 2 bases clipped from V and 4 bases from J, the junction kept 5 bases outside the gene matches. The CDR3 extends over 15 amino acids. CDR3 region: CATSDWTSRGETQYF. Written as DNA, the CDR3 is TGTGCCACCAGTGATTGGACTAGCAGGGGAGAGACCCAGTACTTC.

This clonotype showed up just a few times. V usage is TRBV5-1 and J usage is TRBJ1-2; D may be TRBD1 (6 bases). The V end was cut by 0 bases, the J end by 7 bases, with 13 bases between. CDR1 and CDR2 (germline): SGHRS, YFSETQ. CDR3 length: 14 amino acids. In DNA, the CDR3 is TGCGCCAGCAGCTTGGCAGGGGTAGTTTCTGGCTACACCTTC. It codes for CASSLAGVVSGYTF.

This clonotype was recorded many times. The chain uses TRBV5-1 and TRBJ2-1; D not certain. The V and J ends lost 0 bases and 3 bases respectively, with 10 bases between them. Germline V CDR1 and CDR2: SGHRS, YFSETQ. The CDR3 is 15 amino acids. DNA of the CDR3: TGCGCCAGCAGCTTGGTAAAGAACGACTACAATGAGCAGTTCTTC. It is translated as CASSLVKNDYNEQFF.

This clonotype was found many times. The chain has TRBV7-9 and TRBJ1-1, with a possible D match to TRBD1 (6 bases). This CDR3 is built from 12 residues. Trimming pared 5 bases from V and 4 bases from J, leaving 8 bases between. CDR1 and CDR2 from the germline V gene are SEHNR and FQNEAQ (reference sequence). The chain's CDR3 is CASSHRVTEAFF. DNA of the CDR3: TGTGCCAGCAGCCACAGGGTCACTGAAGCTTTCTTT.

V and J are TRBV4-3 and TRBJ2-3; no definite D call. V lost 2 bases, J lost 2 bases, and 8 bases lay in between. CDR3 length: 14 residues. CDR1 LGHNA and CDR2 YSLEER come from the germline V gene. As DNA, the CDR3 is TGCGCCAGCAGCCAATCTAAGGACACAGATACGCAGTATTTT. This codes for CASSQSKDTDTQYF.

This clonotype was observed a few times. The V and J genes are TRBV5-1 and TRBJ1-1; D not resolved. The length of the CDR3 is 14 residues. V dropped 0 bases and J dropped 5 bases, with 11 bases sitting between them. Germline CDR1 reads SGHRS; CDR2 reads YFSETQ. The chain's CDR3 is CASSLGPLGTEAFF. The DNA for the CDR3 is TGCGCCAGCAGCTTGGGACCCCTCGGAACTGAAGCTTTCTTT.

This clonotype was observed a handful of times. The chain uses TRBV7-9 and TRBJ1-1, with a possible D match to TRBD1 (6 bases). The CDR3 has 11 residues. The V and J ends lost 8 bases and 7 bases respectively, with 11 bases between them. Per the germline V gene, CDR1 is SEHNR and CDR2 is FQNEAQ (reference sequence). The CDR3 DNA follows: TGTGCCAGCCGGGGGGCCGGTGAAGCTTTCTTT. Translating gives CASRGAGEAFF.

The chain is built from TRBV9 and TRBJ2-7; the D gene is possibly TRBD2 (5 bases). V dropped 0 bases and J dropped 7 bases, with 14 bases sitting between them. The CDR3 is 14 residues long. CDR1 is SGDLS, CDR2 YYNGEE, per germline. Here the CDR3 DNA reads TGTGCCAGCAGCGTAGAGGTCCGGGAAACAGAGCAGTACGTC. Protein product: CASSVEVRETEQYV.